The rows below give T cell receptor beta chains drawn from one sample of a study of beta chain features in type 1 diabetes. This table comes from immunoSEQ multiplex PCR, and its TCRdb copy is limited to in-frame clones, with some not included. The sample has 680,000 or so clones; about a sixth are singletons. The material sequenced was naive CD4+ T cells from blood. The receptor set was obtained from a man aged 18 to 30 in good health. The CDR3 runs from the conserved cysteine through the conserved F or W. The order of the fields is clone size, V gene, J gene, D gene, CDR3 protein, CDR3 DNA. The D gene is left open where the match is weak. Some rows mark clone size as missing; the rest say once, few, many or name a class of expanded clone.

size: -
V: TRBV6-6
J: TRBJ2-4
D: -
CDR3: CASSDRQNAKNIQYF
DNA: TGTGCCAGCAGTGACCGTCAGAATGCCAAAAACATTCAGTACTTC

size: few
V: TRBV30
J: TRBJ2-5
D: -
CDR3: CAWLQETQYF
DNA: TGTGCCTGGCTACAAGAGACCCAGTACTTC

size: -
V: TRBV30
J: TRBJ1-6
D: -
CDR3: CAWSVQNSPLHF
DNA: TGTGCCTGGAGTGTACAGAATTCACCCCTCCACTTT

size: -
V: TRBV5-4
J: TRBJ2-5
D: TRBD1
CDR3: CASTKGAGETQYF
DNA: TGTGCCAGCACCAAGGGGGCTGGAGAGACCCAGTACTTC

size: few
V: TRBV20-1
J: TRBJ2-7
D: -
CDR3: CSAKGGYEQYF
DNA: TGCAGTGCAAAAGGTGGCTACGAGCAGTACTTC

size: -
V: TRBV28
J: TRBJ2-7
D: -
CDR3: CASSFRGQRGSYEQYF
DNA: TGTGCCAGCAGTTTCCGGGGACAACGGGGGTCCTACGAGCAGTACTTC

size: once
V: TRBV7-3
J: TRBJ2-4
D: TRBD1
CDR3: CASSSDRAVKNIQYF
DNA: TGTGCCAGCAGCTCGGACAGGGCGGTCAAAAACATTCAGTACTTC

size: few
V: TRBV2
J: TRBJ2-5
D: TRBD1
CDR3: CARGYTGGLKTQYF
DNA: TGTGCCAGAGGCTACACAGGGGGCCTAAAGACCCAGTACTTC

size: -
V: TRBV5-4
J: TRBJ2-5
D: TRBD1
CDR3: CASSLEAWTGEAETQYF
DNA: TGTGCCAGCAGCTTGGAAGCCTGGACAGGGGAGGCAGAGACCCAGTACTTC

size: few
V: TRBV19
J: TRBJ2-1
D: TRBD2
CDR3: CASSTFTSGSLDEQFF
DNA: TGTGCCAGTAGTACCTTTACTAGCGGCTCTCTCGATGAGCAGTTCTTC

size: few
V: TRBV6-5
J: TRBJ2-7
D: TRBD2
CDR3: CASSYSLAGTYEQYF
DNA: TGTGCCAGCAGTTACTCCCTAGCGGGGACCTACGAGCAGTACTTC

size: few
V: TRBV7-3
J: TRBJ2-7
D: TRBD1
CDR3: CASSSPGQSSYEQYF
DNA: TGTGCCAGCAGCTCCCCGGGACAGAGCTCCTACGAGCAGTACTTC